The rows below give T cell receptor beta chains drawn from one sample of a study of T cell responses to AZD1222 COVID-19 vaccine. Assay: immunoSEQ multiplex PCR; the TCRdb copy retains only in-frame clones and omits some. The data hold 150,000 to 200,000 clones, with about 89% observed a single time. The source material was peripheral blood, sampled on day 0 of AZD1222 vaccination. The receptors were gathered from an adult in good health. Each CDR3 is given with its conserved first and last residue. D genes are given only for firm matches. Expanded clones get a size class; other rows say once, few or many, or leave the size out.

D: NA
size: NA
V: TRBV4-2
J: TRBJ1-5
CDR3: CASSQDGSFGRRQPQHF
DNA: TGTGCCAGCAGCCAAGACGGGTCGTTTGGCCGCCGGCAGCCCCAGCATTTT

D: TRBD1
size: NA
V: TRBV4-3
J: TRBJ1-4
CDR3: CASSQGDRGTNEKLFF
DNA: TGCGCCAGCAGCCAAGGGGACAGGGGTACGAATGAAAAACTGTTTTTT

D: TRBD1
size: once
V: TRBV28
J: TRBJ1-2
CDR3: CASSDNRGPYNYGYTF
DNA: TGTGCCAGCAGTGACAACAGGGGCCCCTATAACTATGGCTACACCTTC

D: NA
size: NA
V: TRBV6-5
J: TRBJ2-7
CDR3: CASREVGSYEQYF
DNA: TGTGCCAGCAGGGAGGTGGGTTCCTACGAGCAGTACTTC

D: TRBD2
size: NA
V: TRBV7-9
J: TRBJ2-1
CDR3: CASTETSGHHNEQFF
DNA: TGTGCCAGCACCGAGACTAGCGGGCACCACAATGAGCAGTTCTTC

D: TRBD1
size: NA
V: TRBV2
J: TRBJ1-2
CDR3: CARRDREPPSYGYTF
DNA: TGTGCCAGAAGGGACAGAGAGCCCCCATCCTATGGCTACACCTTC

D: NA
size: NA
V: TRBV19
J: TRBJ2-7
CDR3: CASRQTLGEPPYEQYF
DNA: TGTGCCAGTAGACAGACTCTGGGGGAACCCCCTTACGAGCAGTACTTC

D: NA
size: few
V: TRBV5-4
J: TRBJ2-1
CDR3: CASSLTGGGGEQFF
DNA: TGTGCCAGCAGCTTGACAGGTGGGGGCGGTGAGCAGTTCTTC

D: TRBD1
size: NA
V: TRBV3-1/TRBV3-2
J: TRBJ1-5
CDR3: CASSHAGTDSNQPQHF
DNA: TGTGCCAGCAGCCACGCCGGGACAGATAGCAATCAGCCCCAGCATTTT

D: NA
size: NA
V: TRBV5-1
J: TRBJ1-2
CDR3: CASSYDGDYGYTF
DNA: TGCGCCAGCAGCTATGACGGCGACTATGGCTACACCTTC